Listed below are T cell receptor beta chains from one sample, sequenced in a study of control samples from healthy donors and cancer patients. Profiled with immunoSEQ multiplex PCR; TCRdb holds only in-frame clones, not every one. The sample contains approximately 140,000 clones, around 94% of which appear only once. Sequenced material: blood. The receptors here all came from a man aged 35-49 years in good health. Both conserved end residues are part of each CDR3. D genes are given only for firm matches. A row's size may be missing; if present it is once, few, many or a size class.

CASRPGLRETQYF,TGTGCCAGCAGGCCAGGGTTGCGTGAGACCCAGTACTTC,NA,NA,TRBV6-6,TRBJ2-5
CATSDTVGRGYTF,TGTGCCACCAGTGATACCGTAGGCCGGGGCTACACCTTC,NA,NA,TRBV24-1,TRBJ1-2
CATSVPPGGQPQHF,TGTGCCACCAGTGTCCCCCCCGGGGGTCAGCCCCAGCATTTT,NA,NA,TRBV24-1,TRBJ1-5
CASSQDLSRGVETQYF,TGTGCCAGCAGCCAAGATCTTTCCCGGGGCGTAGAGACCCAGTACTTC,NA,once,TRBV14,TRBJ2-5
CASSLTGRGVNEQFF,TGTGCCAGCAGCCTGACGGGCAGGGGTGTCAATGAGCAGTTCTTC,NA,NA,TRBV7-9,TRBJ2-1
CASSLIGSGNTIYF,TGTGCCAGCAGCTTGATTGGCTCTGGAAACACCATATATTTT,NA,once,TRBV7-8,TRBJ1-3
CASSLDWAGSYEQYF,TGTGCCAGCAGCTTAGATTGGGCAGGGAGCTACGAGCAGTACTTC,NA,NA,TRBV11-2,TRBJ2-7
CASKTDTLNTEAFF,TGTGCCAGCAAGACAGACACATTGAACACTGAAGCTTTCTTT,NA,NA,TRBV5-4,TRBJ1-1
CASSPVGTNTGELFF,TGTGCCAGCAGCCCAGTAGGGACGAACACCGGGGAGCTGTTTTTT,NA,NA,TRBV5-5,TRBJ2-2
CASSDLQDEQYF,TGTGCCAGTAGCGATCTTCAGGACGAGCAGTACTTC,NA,NA,TRBV19,TRBJ2-7
CASSHKGQGDYGYTF,TGCGCCAGCAGCCATAAAGGACAGGGTGACTATGGCTACACCTTC,TRBD1,NA,TRBV5-1,TRBJ1-2
CATKYTTGSYGYTF,TGTGCCACCAAGTATACGACAGGGAGTTATGGCTACACCTTC,TRBD1,NA,TRBV15,TRBJ1-2
CASSTGPSYNEQFF,TGTGCCAGTTCGACAGGACCCTCCTACAATGAGCAGTTCTTC,NA,NA,TRBV6-5,TRBJ2-1
CASSLTDSNTGELFF,TGTGCCAGCAGTTTAACGGACAGTAACACCGGGGAGCTGTTTTTT,NA,NA,TRBV27,TRBJ2-2
CATSDLSVDTGELFF,TGTGCCACCAGTGATTTGTCCGTGGACACCGGGGAGCTGTTTTTT,NA,NA,TRBV24-1,TRBJ2-2
CASSLQGNQPQHF,TGTGCCAGCAGTCTACAGGGGAACCAGCCCCAGCATTTT,TRBD1,NA,TRBV6-5,TRBJ1-5
CASSSGYNEQFF,TGCGCCAGCAGCAGCGGCTACAATGAGCAGTTCTTC,NA,NA,TRBV5-1,TRBJ2-1
CATSDEGDNTEAFF,TGTGCCACCAGTGATGAGGGAGACAACACTGAAGCTTTCTTT,NA,NA,TRBV24-1,TRBJ1-1
CASRLAGFNEQFF,TGTGCCAGCAGACTAGCGGGATTCAATGAGCAGTTCTTC,TRBD2,NA,TRBV6-5,TRBJ2-1
CASSLDTGGVNSPLHF,TGTGCCAGCAGCTTAGATACAGGGGGCGTTAATTCACCCCTCCACTTT,TRBD1,few,TRBV7-2,TRBJ1-6
CASVLTIGELFF,TGTGCCAGCGTTTTAACCATCGGGGAGCTGTTTTTT,NA,NA,TRBV7-9,TRBJ2-2
CASSYILGTSNQAGGQETQYF,TGTGCCAGCAGTTACATCCTTGGGACTTCTAATCAAGCGGGGGGGCAAGAGACCCAGTACTTC,TRBD2,NA,TRBV6-2/TRBV6-3,TRBJ2-5
CASSQERAANSPLHF,TGTGCCAGCAGCCAAGAACGGGCAGCTAATTCACCCCTCCACTTT,NA,NA,TRBV3-1/TRBV3-2,TRBJ1-6
CATSDLRWGHEQYF,TGTGCCACCAGTGATTTGAGGTGGGGCCACGAGCAGTACTTC,NA,NA,TRBV24-1,TRBJ2-7
CASSQDGTGTGTDTQYF,TGCGCCAGCAGCCAAGATGGGACCGGGACAGGTACAGATACGCAGTATTTT,TRBD1,NA,TRBV4-3,TRBJ2-3
CASSSQGGTYEQYF,TGTGCCAGCAGCTCCCAGGGAGGGACCTACGAGCAGTACTTC,TRBD2,NA,TRBV7-3,TRBJ2-7
CASSDGDGPYEQYF,TGCGCCAGCAGTGATGGGGACGGGCCCTACGAGCAGTACTTC,NA,NA,TRBV10-2,TRBJ2-7
CASSLGQTTSKRGIQYF,TGTGCCAGCAGCTTAGGACAGACAACCTCCAAAAGGGGCATTCAGTACTTC,NA,NA,TRBV11-2,TRBJ2-4
CASSDRVSNQPQHF,TGTGCCAGCAGTGATAGGGTTAGCAATCAGCCCCAGCATTTT,NA,NA,TRBV6-1,TRBJ1-5
CASSYRGQNTEAFF,TGTGCCAGCAGCTACAGGGGACAGAACACTGAAGCTTTCTTT,TRBD1,NA,TRBV2,TRBJ1-1
CASSLGGQGNEKLFF,TGCGCCAGCAGCTTGGGTGGACAGGGGAATGAAAAACTGTTTTTT,TRBD1,NA,TRBV5-1,TRBJ1-4
CASMGQINSPLHF,TGCGCCAGTATGGGACAGATTAATTCACCCCTCCACTTT,TRBD1,NA,TRBV10-2,TRBJ1-6
CASSLKGTGNTIYF,TGTGCCAGCAGCTTGAAAGGGACTGGAAACACCATATATTTT,NA,NA,TRBV5-4,TRBJ1-3
CASSTTGGGGELFF,TGTGCCAGCAGCACGACAGGGGGCGGCGGGGAGCTGTTTTTT,TRBD1,NA,TRBV7-3,TRBJ2-2
CASSLERTSTSTDTQYF,TGTGCCAGCAGCTTAGAAAGGACAAGCACTAGCACAGATACGCAGTATTTT,NA,NA,TRBV7-9,TRBJ2-3
CSVAKGLTEAFF,TGCAGCGTTGCGAAGGGATTGACTGAAGCTTTCTTT,NA,NA,TRBV29-1,TRBJ1-1
CASSAFGTDSNQPQHF,TGTGCCAGCAGTGCGTTTGGGACAGATAGCAATCAGCCCCAGCATTTT,TRBD1,NA,TRBV25-1,TRBJ1-5
CASSQDYRDVLSYEQYF,TGCGCCAGCAGCCAAGATTACCGGGACGTCCTCTCCTACGAGCAGTACTTC,NA,NA,TRBV4-3,TRBJ2-7
CASSQQQGLNEKLFF,TGCGCCAGCAGCCAACAACAGGGACTTAATGAAAAACTGTTTTTT,NA,NA,TRBV4-3,TRBJ1-4
CASSLYQFQQNTEAFF,TGTGCCAGCAGCCTTTATCAGTTTCAGCAGAACACTGAAGCTTTCTTT,NA,NA,TRBV3-1/TRBV3-2,TRBJ1-1
CASSSSNNEQFF,TGTGCCAGCAGTAGTTCGAACAATGAGCAGTTCTTC,NA,NA,TRBV6-5,TRBJ2-1
CATPSNEQYF,TGTGCCACGCCTTCAAACGAGCAGTACTTC,NA,NA,TRBV12-3/TRBV12-4,TRBJ2-7
CASSQDRLAGGLKETQYF,TGTGCCAGCAGCCAAGACAGACTAGCGGGGGGTCTTAAAGAGACCCAGTACTTC,TRBD2,NA,TRBV4-2,TRBJ2-5
CASSEGPGTGSYEQYF,TGTGCCAGCAGCGAGGGACCCGGGACAGGGTCCTACGAGCAGTACTTC,TRBD1,once,TRBV5-6,TRBJ2-7
CASSQTDGINQPQHF,TGTGCCAGCAGCCAGACCGACGGGATAAATCAGCCCCAGCATTTT,NA,NA,TRBV6-5,TRBJ1-5
CASSQNTDTQYF,TGTGCCAGCAGTCAGAACACAGATACGCAGTATTTT,NA,NA,TRBV7-3,TRBJ2-3
CASSLYLGPGTEAFF,TGCGCCAGCAGCCTGTATTTGGGGCCGGGCACTGAAGCTTTCTTT,NA,once,TRBV5-1,TRBJ1-1
CSFRTGPHEQYF,TGCAGCTTCCGAACAGGGCCCCACGAGCAGTACTTC,NA,NA,TRBV29-1,TRBJ2-7
CASSGQGADGYTF,TGTGCCAGCAGTGGACAGGGGGCTGATGGCTACACCTTC,TRBD1,NA,TRBV2,TRBJ1-2
CASSSYRGIQYF,TGTGCCAGCAGCTCTTACCGGGGCATTCAGTACTTC,NA,NA,TRBV11-2,TRBJ2-4
CASSLGWGNTIYF,TGTGCCAGCAGCTTAGGGTGGGGAAACACCATATATTTT,NA,NA,TRBV5-6,TRBJ1-3